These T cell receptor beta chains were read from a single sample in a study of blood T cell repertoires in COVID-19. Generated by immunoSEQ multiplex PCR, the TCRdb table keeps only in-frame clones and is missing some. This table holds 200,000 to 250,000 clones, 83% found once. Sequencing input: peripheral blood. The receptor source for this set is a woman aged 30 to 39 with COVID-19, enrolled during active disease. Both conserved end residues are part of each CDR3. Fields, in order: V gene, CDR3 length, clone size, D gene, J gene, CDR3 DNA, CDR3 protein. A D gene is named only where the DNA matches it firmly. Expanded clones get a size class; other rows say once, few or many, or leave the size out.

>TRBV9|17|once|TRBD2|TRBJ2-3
TGTGCCAGCAGCGTCTCTTCTGTGCGGGAGATCGCAGATACGCAGTATTTT
CASSVSSVREIADTQYF
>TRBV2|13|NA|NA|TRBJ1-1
TGTGCCAGCAGTGGAGAGGGATCCACTGAAGCTTTCTTT
CASSGEGSTEAFF
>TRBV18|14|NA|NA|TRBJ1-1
TGTGCCAGCTCACAAACTAGCGGGGTGGGTGAAGCTTTCTTT
CASSQTSGVGEAFF
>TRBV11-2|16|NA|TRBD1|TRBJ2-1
TGTGCCAGCAGCTTAGGGGGACAGGGTAGTGGGGATGAGCAGTTCTTC
CASSLGGQGSGDEQFF
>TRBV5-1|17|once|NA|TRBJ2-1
TGCGCCAGCAGCTCCTCACCTCCCGGGACTTCGTACAATGAGCAGTTCTTC
CASSSSPPGTSYNEQFF
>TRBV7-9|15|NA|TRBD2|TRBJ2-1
TGTGCCAGCAGCTTACCGACTAGCCGGGATAATGAGCAGTTCTTC
CASSLPTSRDNEQFF
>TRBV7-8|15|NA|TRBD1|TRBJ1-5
TGTGCCAGCAGCCGGGACAGGGTGTCCAATCAGCCCCAGCATTTT
CASSRDRVSNQPQHF
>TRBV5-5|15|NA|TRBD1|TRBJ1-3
TGTGCCAGCAGCTTCAACAGGGGAGGAGGAAACACCATATATTTT
CASSFNRGGGNTIYF
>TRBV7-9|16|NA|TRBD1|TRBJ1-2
TGTGCCAGCAGCTTAGGGACAGGGAGATCTAACTATGGCTACACCTTC
CASSLGTGRSNYGYTF
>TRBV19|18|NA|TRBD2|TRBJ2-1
TGTGCCAGTAGTATGGGTCCAATGCGGGGGGGTTTGGGGAATGAGCAGTTCTTC
CASSMGPMRGGLGNEQFF
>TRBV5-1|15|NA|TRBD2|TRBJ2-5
TGCGCCAGCAGCTTGGTGGTAGCGGGCCAAGAGACCCAGTACTTC
CASSLVVAGQETQYF
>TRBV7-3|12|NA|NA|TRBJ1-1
TGTGCCAGCAGCTCTAGTACAGGTGAAGCTTTCTTT
CASSSSTGEAFF
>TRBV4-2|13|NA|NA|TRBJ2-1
TGTGCCAGCAGCCAAACGAGATACAATGAGCAGTTCTTC
CASSQTRYNEQFF
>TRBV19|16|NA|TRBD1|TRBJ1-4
TGTGCCAGTACCCAGCCCGGGGCAGGGGGAAGTGAAAAACTGTTTTTT
CASTQPGAGGSEKLFF
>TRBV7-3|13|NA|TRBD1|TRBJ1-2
TGTGCCAGCAGCGTCGGGAGGGGGCATGGCTACACCTTC
CASSVGRGHGYTF
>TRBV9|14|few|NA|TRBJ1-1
TGTGCCAGCAGCGGCGGACAGAGCTCCACTGAAGCTTTCTTT
CASSGGQSSTEAFF
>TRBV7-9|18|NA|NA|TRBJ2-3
TGTGCCAGCAGCAACCGGGACAACGCCCCCGGGGGCACAGATACGCAGTATTTT
CASSNRDNAPGGTDTQYF
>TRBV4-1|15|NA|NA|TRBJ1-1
TGCGCCAGCAGCCAAGAGGCGGTAGAAGGTGCTGAAGCTTTCTTT
CASSQEAVEGAEAFF